This entry describes one T cell receptor beta chain. The antigen is not known. The data derive from a study of OX40 agonist ivuxolimab in advanced cancers. Study summary: People in dose escalation had one of these cancers: hepatocellular carcinoma, melanoma, renal cell or head and neck cancer. Past anti-PD-1, anti-PD-L1 or anti-CTLA-4 therapy was accepted, and 40% had received some. Study results and limitations: Partial responders receiving 0.1-3.0 mg/kg showed among the lowest clonal expansion.

The germline V and J ends were trimmed by 5 bases and 1 base, with 5 bases remaining between them. The CDR3 runs 12 residues. Germline lookup yields CDR1 SQVTM and CDR2 ANQGSEA. Repertoires were generated with immunoSEQ multiplex PCR, while TCRdb's copy carries only in-frame clones and drops some. The sample records fewer than 25,000 clones, 84% being singletons. This clonotype originated in an adult with an advanced solid tumor such as melanoma, head and neck, liver or kidney cancer. This specimen consisted of CD4+ or CD8+ T cells sorted from blood, obtained in a trial of the OX40 agonist ivuxolimab. V is TRBV29-1 and J is TRBJ2-2; D possibly corresponds to TRBD1 (5 bases). The CDR3 DNA sequence: TGCAGCGTTACAGGGAACACCGGGGAGCTGTTTTTT. This sequence encodes CSVTGNTGELFF.